This T cell receptor beta chain stems from a study of blood T cell repertoires in COVID-19. Study-wide background: The United States, Italy and Spain were the sources of the acute and convalescent COVID-19 samples. Sample material is recorded as cDNA or gDNA derived from T cells, B-cell-depleted T cells, or PBMCs.

Followed longitudinally, the Seattle patients had been enrolled during active infection. Source study methods: Using reference gene primer amplification, nucleated cell counts were estimated. Assay used: immunoSEQ multiplex PCR; TCRdb lists only in-frame clones, some missing. V and J calls and clone size are as listed in that table; D and trimming were resolved from the DNA. The sample lists around 300,000 clones; approximately 86% were seen once. V was pared by 5 bases and J by 4 bases, with 3 bases of the junction left unmatched. Germline V gene data show CDR1 as SGHRS and CDR2 as YFSETQ. This CDR3 contains 14 residues. This clone was found a few times.

The specimen was peripheral blood. The clonotype comes from a woman aged 70-85 years with COVID-19, enrolled during active disease. V gene TRBV5-1 combines with J gene TRBJ2-1, with TRBD2 matching over 10 bases. CDR3 nucleotide sequence: TGCGCCAGCAGAGTAGCGGGGGGTTACAATGAGCAGTTCTTC. Translation: CASRVAGGYNEQFF. The full variable domain, completed using reference TRBV5-1 and TRBJ2-1, is KAGVTQTPRYLIKTRGQQVTLSCSPISGHRSVSWYQQTPGQGLQFLFEYFSETQRNKGNFPGRFSGRQFSNSRSEMNVSTLELGDSALYLCASRVAGGYNEQFFGPGTRLTVL.